Listed here are 17 T cell receptor beta chains from one sample, sequenced in a study of CD8 T cells in Susac syndrome. Roughly 0.45 to 1 ug RNA was reverse transcribed with random hexamers. Via MiXCR, TCRdb re-called the immunoSEQ multiplex PCR reads, giving one row per CDR3 protein. The repertoire holds roughly 140,000 distinct CDR3 sequences, with about 95% as singletons. Material: CD8+ T cells from PBMCs. The receptors here all came from a human donor with multiple sclerosis.

The V call is TRBV20-1, the J call TRBJ2-1, with TRBD2 identical over 12 bases. This CDR3 comprises 15 residues. The germline gives CDR1 DFQATT, CDR2 SNEGSKA (reference sequence). V lost 0 bases to trimming and J lost 6 bases; unmatched junction nucleotides: 3. The CDR3, as DNA: TGCAGTGCTAGAGATCTAGCGGGGGGGAGCAATGAGCAGTTCTTC. As protein: CSARDLAGGSNEQFF.

The V and J genes are TRBV3-1 and TRBJ2-5; 12 bases agree with TRBD2. Germline trimming cut 0 bases from V and 1 base from J; bases unmatched to any gene: 6. Germline CDR1 and CDR2: LGHDT and YNNKEL (reference sequence). This CDR3 region has 18 residues. The CDR3, as DNA: TGTGCCAGCAGCCAAGACGGCACTAGCGGGGGGTTCCAAGAGACCCAGTACTTC. This codes for CASSQDGTSGGFQETQYF.

The chain uses TRBV11-2 and TRBJ2-1; D is tentatively TRBD1 or TRBD2 (5 bases each). The ends were cut back, 5 bases at V and 4 bases at J, with 12 bases in the middle. The CDR3 spans 14 residues. Per germline, CDR1 SGHAT and CDR2 FQNNGV. This CDR3 reads CASSPRDGYNEQFF. The DNA of the CDR3 is TGTGCCAGCAGCCCGAGGGACGGTTACAATGAGCAGTTCTTC.

The chain carries TRBV20-1 and TRBJ2-3, with 7 bases matching TRBD1. The trim removed 4 bases at V and 2 bases at J, leaving 9 bases unmatched. The CDR3 sequence is 15 residues long. Germline CDR1 reads DFQATT; CDR2 reads SNEGSKA (reference sequence). CDR3 residues: CSATDRDSVTDTQYF. CDR3 in DNA: TGCAGTGCTACAGACCGGGACAGTGTCACAGATACGCAGTATTTT.

The count of this clonotype is one. This chain uses TRBV7-9 with TRBJ2-7, with no clear D. The germline V gene encodes CDR1 SEHNR and CDR2 FQNEAQ (reference sequence). V was trimmed by 2 bases and J by 6 bases, leaving 5 bases between them. The CDR3 totals 11 residues. In DNA form, the CDR3 reads TGTGCCAGCAGCTTATCGCCCGAGCAGTACTTC. Translating it yields CASSLSPEQYF.

This sequence joins TRBV29-1 and TRBJ1-2, with D perhaps TRBD1 (5 bases). The CDR3 spans 15 residues. The germline CDR1 and CDR2 sequences are SQVTM and ANQGSEA. V was trimmed by 6 bases and J by 4 bases, leaving 21 bases between them. CDR3 in DNA: TGCAGCGTAGTACTCTACGGGGGAAGAAGCTATGGCTACACCTTC. This codes for CSVVLYGGRSYGYTF.

This chain joins TRBV10-3 and TRBJ2-3; 10 bases are shared with TRBD2. The junction had 7 bases not matched to a gene; V was cut back by 10 bases and J by 3 bases. The CDR3 consists of 14 residues. The germline V gene encodes CDR1 ENHRY and CDR2 SYGVKD. The CDR3 DNA reads TGTGCCACAACAGCGGGGGGGCTAACAGATACGCAGTATTTT. This encodes CATTAGGLTDTQYF.

The chain has TRBV4-1 and TRBJ1-1; TRBD1 matches 7 bases. The germline V gene encodes CDR1 MGHRA and CDR2 YSYEKL. The CDR3 is 16 residues long. The V and J ends lost 2 bases and 1 base, in that order; junction bases with no gene match: 7. CDR3 sequence: CASSQSPGQPNTEAFF. The DNA for the CDR3 is TGCGCCAGCAGCCAAAGCCCGGGACAGCCGAACACTGAAGCTTTCTTT.

The rearrangement links TRBV7-3 to TRBJ2-3; 11 bases agree with TRBD2. The CDR3 extends over 15 amino acids. Germline CDR1 is SGHTA and CDR2 is FQGTGA. Trimming took 3 bases from V and 7 from J; bases not matched to a gene: 6. As DNA, the CDR3 is TGTGCCAGCAGCTTGACTAGCGGGGTCCCGAATACGCAGTATTTT. It translates to CASSLTSGVPNTQYF.

This sequence joins TRBV7-9 and TRBJ1-5; maybe TRBD1 (6 bases). The CDR3 consists of 15 residues. CDR1 and CDR2 (germline): SEHNR, FQNEAQ (reference sequence). The V gene lost 0 bases and the J gene lost 7 bases, with 13 bases spanning the gap. The chain's CDR3 is CASSLAPGRGQPQHF. CDR3 nucleotides: TGTGCCAGCAGCTTAGCGCCTGGCAGGGGACAGCCCCAGCATTTT.

The chain is built from TRBV15 and TRBJ2-5; D could derive from TRBD1 or TRBD2 (5 bases each). Germline V gene data show CDR1 as LNHNV and CDR2 as YYDKDF (reference sequence). V was shortened by 5 bases and J by 2 bases, with 12 bases between the two germline ends. The CDR3 has 14 amino acids. This CDR3 reads CATSHGADQETQYF. CDR3 coding DNA: TGTGCCACCAGCCACGGGGCTGATCAAGAGACCCAGTACTTC.

V gene TRBV4-2 combines with J gene TRBJ1-5; D is perhaps TRBD1 (5 bases). The CDR3 runs to 14 residues. Germline CDR1 is LGHNA and CDR2 is YNFKEQ. Trimming left V 0 bases short and J 6 bases short, with 9 bases between. CDR3 coding DNA: TGTGCCAGCAGCCAAGATCAGGGTGGTCAGCCCCAGCATTTT. Translating gives CASSQDQGGQPQHF.

This clonotype was found once. The V gene is TRBV9, the J gene TRBJ1-1; D gene uncertain. The CDR3 sequence is 12 residues long. The germline V and J ends were trimmed by 3 bases and 11 bases, with 14 bases remaining between them. Germline-derived CDR1 and CDR2 are SGDLS and YYNGEE. CDR3 coding DNA: TGTGCCAGCAGCGGGGGAGGCAGCGCGGCTTTCTTT. This codes for CASSGGGSAAFF.

DNA for the CDR3: TGTGCCAGCAGCCTATTGGGCAGGGACGTCAATCAGCCCCAGCATTTT. Translating gives CASSLLGRDVNQPQHF. The genes are TRBV7-8 and TRBJ1-5, with D perhaps matching TRBD1 (5 bases). V was cut by 5 bases and J by 3 bases, with 17 bases left in between. Germline V gene data show CDR1 as SGHVS and CDR2 as FQNEAQ. The CDR3 totals 16 residues.

The rearrangement joins TRBV12-3 or TRBV12-4 to TRBJ2-7; TRBD1 agrees at 7 bases. V lost 3 bases and J lost 3; bases outside the gene matches: 5. The CDR3 extends over 14 amino acids. This chain's CDR3 is CASSLGRGFYEQYF. The DNA for the CDR3 is TGTGCCAGCAGTTTGGGCAGGGGGTTCTACGAGCAGTACTTC.

This sequence joins TRBV7-9 and TRBJ2-5; D is unresolved. The CDR3 loop spans 16 amino acids. Trimming cost V 5 bases and J 1 base, with 17 bases left between them. The V gene's germline CDR1 is SEHNR and CDR2 FQNEAQ (reference sequence). The CDR3 DNA sequence: TGTGCCAGCAGCACAAATCAGCACACGGGCCAAGAGACCCAGTACTTC. Protein product: CASSTNQHTGQETQYF.

The J gene is TRBJ2-7, the V gene TRBV7-9, with 7 bases identical to TRBD1. Per the germline V gene, CDR1 is SEHNR and CDR2 is FQNEAQ (reference sequence). The CDR3 runs 15 residues. V shed 4 bases and J 3 bases; nucleotides not matched to a gene: 9. The CDR3 region is CASSSANRGDYEQYF. For the CDR3, the DNA is TGTGCCAGCAGCTCAGCAAACAGGGGCGACTACGAGCAGTACTTC. Looking up the rest from reference TRBV7-9 and TRBJ2-7 gives the full variable domain: DTGVSQNPRHKITKRGQNVTFRCDPISEHNRLYWYRQTLGQGPEFLTYFQNEAQLEKSRLLSDRFSAERPKGSFSTLEIQRTEQGDSAMYLCASSSANRGDYEQYFGPGTRLTVT.